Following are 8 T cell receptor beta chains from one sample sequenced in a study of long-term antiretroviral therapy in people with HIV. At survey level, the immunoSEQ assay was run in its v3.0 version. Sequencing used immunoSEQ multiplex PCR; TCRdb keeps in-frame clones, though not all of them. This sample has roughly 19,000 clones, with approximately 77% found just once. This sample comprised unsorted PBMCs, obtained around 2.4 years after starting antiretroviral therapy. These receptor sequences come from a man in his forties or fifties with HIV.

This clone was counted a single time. The CDR3 reads CSVDVTYNEQFF. In nucleotides, the CDR3 is TGCAGCGTTGATGTCACCTACAATGAGCAGTTCTTC. This chain links TRBV29-1 with TRBJ2-1, with D uncertain. Trimming pared 3 bases from V and 2 bases from J, leaving 5 bases between. Germline V gene lookup returns CDR1 SQVTM and CDR2 ANQGSEA. There are 12 residues in the CDR3.

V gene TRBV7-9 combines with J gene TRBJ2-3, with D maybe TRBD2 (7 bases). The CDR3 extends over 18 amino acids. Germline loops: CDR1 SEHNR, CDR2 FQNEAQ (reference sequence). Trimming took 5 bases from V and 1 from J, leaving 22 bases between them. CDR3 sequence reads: CASSPRRIGGPGTDTQYF. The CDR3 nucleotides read TGTGCCAGCAGCCCCCGCCGCATCGGGGGGCCGGGCACAGATACGCAGTATTTT.

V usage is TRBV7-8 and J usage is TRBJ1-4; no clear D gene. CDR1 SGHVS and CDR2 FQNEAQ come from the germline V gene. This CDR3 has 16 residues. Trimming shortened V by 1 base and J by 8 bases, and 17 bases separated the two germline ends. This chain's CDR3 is CASSLDHLVRGEKLFF. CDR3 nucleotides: TGTGCCAGCAGCTTAGATCATTTGGTACGCGGCGAAAAACTGTTTTTT.

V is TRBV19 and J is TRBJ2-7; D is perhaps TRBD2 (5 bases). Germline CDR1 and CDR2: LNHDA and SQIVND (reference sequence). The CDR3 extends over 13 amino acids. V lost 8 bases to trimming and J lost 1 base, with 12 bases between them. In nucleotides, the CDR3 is TGTGCCAGTTCTGAGGAGGATTCCTACGAGCAGTACTTC. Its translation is CASSEEDSYEQYF.

The CDR3, as DNA: TGTGCCAGCAGTGTCCACAGGGACGGCAATCAGCCCCAGCATTTT. Translating it yields CASSVHRDGNQPQHF. The V call is TRBV27, the J call TRBJ1-5, with a possible D match to TRBD1 (6 bases). The germline V gene encodes CDR1 MNHEY and CDR2 SMNVEV (reference sequence). The ends were cut back, 5 bases at V and 2 bases at J, with 13 bases in the middle. The CDR3 is made up of 15 amino acids.

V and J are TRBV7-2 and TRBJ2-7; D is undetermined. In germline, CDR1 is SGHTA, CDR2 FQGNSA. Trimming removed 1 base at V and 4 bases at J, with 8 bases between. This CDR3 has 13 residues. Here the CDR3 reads CASSLVSGYEQYF. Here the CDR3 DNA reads TGTGCCAGCAGCTTAGTGTCCGGGTACGAGCAGTACTTC.

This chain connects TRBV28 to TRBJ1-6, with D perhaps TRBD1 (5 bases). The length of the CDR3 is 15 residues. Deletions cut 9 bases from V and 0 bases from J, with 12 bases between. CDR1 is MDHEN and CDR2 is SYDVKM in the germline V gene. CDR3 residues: CASVETVSYNSPLHF. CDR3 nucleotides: TGTGCCAGTGTCGAGACAGTCTCCTATAATTCACCCCTCCACTTT.

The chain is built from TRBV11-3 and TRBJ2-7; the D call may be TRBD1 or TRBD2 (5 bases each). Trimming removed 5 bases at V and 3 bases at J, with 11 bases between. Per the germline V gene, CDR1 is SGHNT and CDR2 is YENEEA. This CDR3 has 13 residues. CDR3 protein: CASSPGASYEQYF. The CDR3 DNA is TGTGCCAGCAGCCCCGGGGCCAGCTACGAGCAGTACTTC.